These 13 T cell receptor beta chains came from one sample sequenced in a study of early T cells in non-severe SARS-CoV-2 infection. TCRdb reprocessed the 5' RACE reads via MiXCR and lists one record per CDR3 protein. The profile shows around 110,000 distinct CDR3 sequences, 11% of them singletons. Material: whole blood. The receptors were gathered from an adult who was a healthcare worker with PCR-confirmed SARS-CoV-2 infection or an uninfected control (not recorded which).

This clonotype showed up many times. This sequence joins TRBV11-2 and TRBJ2-7; no definite D call. The ends were cut back, 5 bases at V and 1 base at J, with 12 bases in the middle. The CDR3 runs to 14 residues. CDR1 and CDR2 (germline): SGHAT, FQNNGV. The CDR3 bases are TGTGCCAGCAGCACGACGGTCGGATCCTACGAGCAGTACTTC. The encoded protein is CASSTTVGSYEQYF.

A few counts support this clonotype. The chain's CDR3 is CSVMEAEAFF. The CDR3 nucleotides read TGCAGCGTCATGGAGGCCGAAGCTTTCTTT. The genes are TRBV29-1 and TRBJ1-1; the D is unclear. The CDR3 has 10 amino acids. Germline V gene sequence: CDR1 SQVTM, CDR2 ANQGSEA. The germline V and J ends were trimmed by 6 bases and 8 bases, with 10 bases remaining between them.

This clonotype came up many times. The chain recombines TRBV3-1 with TRBJ2-1; no clear D gene. CDR1 is LGHDT and CDR2 is YNNKEL in the germline V gene (reference sequence). This CDR3 is built from 16 residues. V was trimmed by 4 bases and J by 0 bases, leaving 13 bases between them. CDR3: CASSLPRRISYNEQFF. For the CDR3, the DNA is TGTGCCAGCAGCCTTCCGCGTAGGATCTCCTACAATGAGCAGTTCTTC.

CDR3 DNA sequence: TGCGCCAGCAGCCCCGGGGAGCGGGGCTCCTACGAGCAGTACTTC. The encoded protein is CASSPGERGSYEQYF. This chain connects TRBV5-1 to TRBJ2-7, with 7 bases identical to TRBD2. Per germline, CDR1 SGHRS and CDR2 YFSETQ. CDR3 size: 15 residues. J lost 0 bases, V lost 4 bases, and 7 bases had no gene match. The full variable domain, with the rest looked up from reference TRBV5-1 and TRBJ2-7, is KAGVTQTPRYLIKTRGQQVTLSCSPISGHRSVSWYQQTPGQGLQFLFEYFSETQRNKGNFPGRFSGRQFSNSRSEMNVSTLELGDSALYLCASSPGERGSYEQYFGPGTRLTVT.

In this sample, this clonotype turned up a few times. CDR3 loop: CASRSGGYNEQFF. CDR3 nucleotides: TGTGCCAGCAGGAGCGGGGGATACAATGAGCAGTTCTTC. The rearrangement links TRBV7-2 to TRBJ2-1; 8 nucleotides line up with TRBD2. From germline, CDR1 is SGHTA and CDR2 FQGNSA. Trimming removed 6 bases from V and 4 bases from J; junction bases left unmatched: 2. CDR3 length equals 13 residues.

The rearrangement joins TRBV12-3 or TRBV12-4 to TRBJ2-2; 7 bases are shared with TRBD2. Germline trimming cut 5 bases from V and 4 bases from J; bases unmatched to any gene: 7. The CDR3 covers 15 residues. DNA for the CDR3: TGTGCCAGCAGTCTCCGGGAGGAGAGCACCGGGGAGCTGTTTTTT. Its translation: CASSLREESTGELFF.

The chain combines TRBV5-6 with TRBJ2-7; no clear D gene. Germline lookup yields CDR1 SGHDT and CDR2 YYEEEE. CDR3 size: 13 residues. The V end was cut by 2 bases, the J end by 5 bases, with 11 bases between. The CDR3 loop reads CASSFGGSDEQYF. CDR3 DNA: TGTGCCAGCAGCTTCGGTGGGTCCGACGAGCAGTACTTC. The variable domain in full, completed from reference TRBV5-6 and TRBJ2-7, reads DAGVTQSPTHLIKTRGQQVTLRCSPKSGHDTVSWYQQALGQGPQFIFQYYEEEERQRGNFPDRFSGHQFPNYSSELNVNALLLGDSALYLCASSFGGSDEQYFGPGTRLTVT.

Only a few counts were recorded for this clonotype. The rearrangement joins TRBV7-8 to TRBJ1-5; 9 nucleotides align to TRBD1. J was trimmed by 6 bases and V by 5 bases; bases with no gene match: 8. The length of the CDR3 is 15 residues. Germline V gene lookup returns CDR1 SGHVS and CDR2 FQNEAQ. The CDR3 loop reads CASSRDREFGQPQHF. For the CDR3, the DNA is TGTGCCAGCAGCAGGGACAGGGAATTCGGTCAGCCCCAGCATTTT.

This clonotype has a count of ten or more. The gene calls are TRBV5-1 and TRBJ2-3; D is unresolved. Germline V gene lookup returns CDR1 SGHRS and CDR2 YFSETQ. The germline V and J ends were trimmed by 3 bases and 2 bases, with 4 bases remaining between them. The CDR3 has 12 amino acids. The CDR3 loop reads CASSSTTDTQYF. CDR3 in DNA: TGCGCCAGCAGCTCAACCACAGATACGCAGTATTTT.

This clonotype was seen more than once but under ten times. V is TRBV3-1 and J is TRBJ2-7, with D perhaps TRBD1 (6 bases). V lost 3 bases, J lost 7 bases, and 10 bases lay in between. The germline V gene has CDR1 LGHDT and CDR2 YNNKEL (reference sequence). The CDR3 consists of 12 residues. For the CDR3, the DNA is TGTGCCAGCAGCCACAGGGGCGGAGAGCAGTACTTC. Its protein is CASSHRGGEQYF.

This clonotype was counted only a few times. The genes are TRBV30 and TRBJ1-5; D is perhaps TRBD1 (5 bases). The germline V and J ends were trimmed by 1 base and 4 bases, with 20 bases remaining between them. The CDR3 is made up of 17 amino acids. Germline V gene sequence: CDR1 GTSNPN, CDR2 SVGIG (reference sequence). This CDR3 reads CAWSAPETVNTNQPQHF. The CDR3 coding sequence is TGTGCCTGGAGTGCCCCAGAGACAGTAAACACGAATCAGCCCCAGCATTTT.

This clonotype showed up many times. The rearrangement links TRBV9 to TRBJ1-4; D may be TRBD1 (5 bases). The V end lost 3 bases, the J end lost 6 bases, and 21 bases lay between the germline ends. This CDR3 has 17 amino acids. The germline V gene encodes CDR1 SGDLS and CDR2 YYNGEE. The CDR3 nucleotides read TGTGCCAGCAGCGCCCATTCGGGACCGAGGGTCCATGAAAAACTGTTTTTT. This translates into CASSAHSGPRVHEKLFF.

The V call is TRBV27, the J call TRBJ2-3; 15 bases are shared with TRBD2. The V gene end was trimmed by 5 bases and the J gene end by 6 bases; junction bases not matched to a gene: 6. This CDR3 has 16 amino acids. Per germline, CDR1 MNHEY and CDR2 SMNVEV (reference sequence). The CDR3 spells CASSPRTSGRADTQYF. CDR3 DNA sequence: TGTGCCAGCAGTCCTAGGACTAGCGGGAGGGCCGATACGCAGTATTTT.